A few counts support the clone carrying this T cell receptor (delta chain). A far larger clone is only one base removed, so a read error is likely. Germline lookup yields CDR1 GEAIGNYY and CDR2 EKD. The CDR3 spans 22 residues. V lost 3 bases, J lost 0 bases, and 34 bases lay in between. The data were obtained in a study of gamma-delta chains in newborns, infants, children. Study in general: Microbial exposure reportedly drives polyclonal innate γδ T cell expansion after birth.

TCRdb redid the clone calls on the reads with CATT. Of approximately 1,200 delta-chain clones listed, about 3.6% are singletons. The chain couples TRDV2 to TRDJ1; the D gene is possibly TRDD3 (7 bases). This sequence was found in a child who was a newborn, infant or young child, either healthy, febrile or measles-vaccinated (not recorded which). Specimen: blood. This chain's CDR3 is CACDLSYTERLLGTTDTDKLIF. CDR3 sequence (DNA): TGTGCCTGTGACCTATCCTACACCGAGAGGTTACTGGGGACAACGGACACCGATAAACTCATCTTT.